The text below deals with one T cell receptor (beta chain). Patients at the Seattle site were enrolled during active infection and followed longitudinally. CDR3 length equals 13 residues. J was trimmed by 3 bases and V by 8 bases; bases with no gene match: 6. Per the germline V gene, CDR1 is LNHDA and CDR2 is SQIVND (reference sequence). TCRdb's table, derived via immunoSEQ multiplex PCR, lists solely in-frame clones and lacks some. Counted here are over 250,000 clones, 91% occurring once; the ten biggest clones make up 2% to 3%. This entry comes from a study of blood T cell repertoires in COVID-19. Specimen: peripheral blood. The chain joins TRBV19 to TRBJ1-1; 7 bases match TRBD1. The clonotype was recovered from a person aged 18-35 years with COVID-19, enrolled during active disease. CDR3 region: CASFRGKDTEAFF. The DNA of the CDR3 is TGTGCCAGTTTCAGGGGGAAGGACACTGAAGCTTTCTTT.